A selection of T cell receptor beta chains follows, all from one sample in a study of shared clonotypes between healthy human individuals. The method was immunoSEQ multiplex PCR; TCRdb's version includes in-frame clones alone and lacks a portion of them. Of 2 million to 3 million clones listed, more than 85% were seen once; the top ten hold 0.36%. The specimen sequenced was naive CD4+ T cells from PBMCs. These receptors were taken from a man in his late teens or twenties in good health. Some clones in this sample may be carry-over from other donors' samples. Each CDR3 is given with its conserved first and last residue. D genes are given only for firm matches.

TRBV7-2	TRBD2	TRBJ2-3	CASSLVWREGTQYF
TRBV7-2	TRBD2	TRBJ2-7	CASSPPLLAGYEQYF
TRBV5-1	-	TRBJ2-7	CASSPMDSALGEQYF
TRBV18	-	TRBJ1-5	CASSGGRGGNQPQHF
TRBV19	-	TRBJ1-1	CASTYRDRLNTEAFF
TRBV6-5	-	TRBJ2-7	CASSSGAHYEQYF
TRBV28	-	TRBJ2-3	CASSFGGAHTDTQYF
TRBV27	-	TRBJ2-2	CASSPETGRGELFF
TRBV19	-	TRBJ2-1	CASSIGQREQFF
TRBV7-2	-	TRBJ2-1	CASSRHYNEQFF
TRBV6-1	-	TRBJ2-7	CASSVRPGGYEQYF
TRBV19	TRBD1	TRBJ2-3	CARSRQGALTDTQYF
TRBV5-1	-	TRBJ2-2	CASSSPGAGELFF
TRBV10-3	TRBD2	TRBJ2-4	CATNAGGLDIQYF
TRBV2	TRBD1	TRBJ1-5	CASSEDRVSNQPQHF
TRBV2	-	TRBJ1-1	CASSVETEAFF
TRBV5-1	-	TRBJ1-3	CASSLFLGGEVIYF
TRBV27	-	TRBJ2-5	CASSFRAGQETQYF
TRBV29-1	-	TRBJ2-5	CSTRRETQYF
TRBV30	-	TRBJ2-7	CAWREDRGRSSGTEQYF
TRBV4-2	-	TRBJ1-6	CASSLDSYNSPLHF
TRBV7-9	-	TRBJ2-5	CASSLAEASSRTQYF
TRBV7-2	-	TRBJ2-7	CASSLGPTDSYEQYF
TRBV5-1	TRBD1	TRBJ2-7	CASSSRQGMYDEQYF
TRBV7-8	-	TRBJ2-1	CASTFWEGQGFNEQFF
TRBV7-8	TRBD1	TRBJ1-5	CASSLVGSQGAPGQPQHF
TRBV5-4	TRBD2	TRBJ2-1	CASSLYLAGVIDEQFF
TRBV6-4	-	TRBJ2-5	CAISYGETQYF
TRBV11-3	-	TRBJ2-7	CASSLEGTGEQYF
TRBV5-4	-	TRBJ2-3	CASSLNGILTDTQYF
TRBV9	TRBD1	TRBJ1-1	CASSLRTGGTNTEAFF
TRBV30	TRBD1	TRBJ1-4	CAWSFRDREKLFF
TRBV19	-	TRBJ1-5	CASSQGGSGGQPQHF
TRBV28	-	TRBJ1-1	CASSYLRGSTTEAFF
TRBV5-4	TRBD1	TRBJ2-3	CASSLGQSEDTQYF
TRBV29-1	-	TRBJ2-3	CSVDPSHTQYF
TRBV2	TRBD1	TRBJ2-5	CASRSGQGQETQYF
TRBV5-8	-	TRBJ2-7	CASSLSRLGRSYF
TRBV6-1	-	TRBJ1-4	CASIEGGTTNEKLFF
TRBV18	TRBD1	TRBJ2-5	CASSTSPRTGDETQYF
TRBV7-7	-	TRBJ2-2	CASSARDTGELFF
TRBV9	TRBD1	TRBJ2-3	CASSVGTGVRTDTQYF
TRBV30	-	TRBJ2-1	CAWSVSVGEQFF
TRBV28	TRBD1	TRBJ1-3	CASSFLGTEGNTIYF
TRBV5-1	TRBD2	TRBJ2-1	CASSPGLLAAYNEQFF
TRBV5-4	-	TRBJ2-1	CASSLVGGYNEQFF
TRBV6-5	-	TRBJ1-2	CASSGSNYGYTF
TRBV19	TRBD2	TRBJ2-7	CASSIIAGGVYEQYF
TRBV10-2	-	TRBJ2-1	CASATGGEQFF
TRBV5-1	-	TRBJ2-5	CASRANVYQETQYF
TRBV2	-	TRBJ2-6	CASSRGSGANVLTF